Reported below is one T cell receptor beta chain. The sample comes from a study of preoperative IRX-2 immunotherapy in early breast cancer. Treatment reported: preoperative locoregional IRX-2 cytokine immunotherapy. TCRdb keeps only in-frame clones here, not all; method: immunoSEQ multiplex PCR. The table records roughly 27,000 clones, roughly four fifths of them present only once. CDR1 is SGHNT and CDR2 is YENEEA in the germline V gene. The CDR3 spans 15 residues. V gave up 5 bases and J gave up 2 bases; unmatched junction bases: 4. The specimen was collected from a patient treated with IRX-2 immunotherapy. The chain carries TRBV11-3 and TRBJ2-1; 9 nucleotides agree with TRBD2. This TCR was sampled from a human donor with breast cancer. CDR3 region: CASSAWTSAYNEQFF. CDR3 nucleotides: TGTGCCAGCAGCGCATGGACTAGCGCCTACAATGAGCAGTTCTTC. Full variable domain (rest looked up from reference TRBV11-3 and TRBJ2-1): EAGVVQSPRYKIIEKKQPVAFWCNPISGHNTLYWYLQNLGQGPELLIRYENEEAVDDSQLPKDRFSAERLKGVDSTLKIQPAELGDSAVYLCASSAWTSAYNEQFFGPGTRLTVL.